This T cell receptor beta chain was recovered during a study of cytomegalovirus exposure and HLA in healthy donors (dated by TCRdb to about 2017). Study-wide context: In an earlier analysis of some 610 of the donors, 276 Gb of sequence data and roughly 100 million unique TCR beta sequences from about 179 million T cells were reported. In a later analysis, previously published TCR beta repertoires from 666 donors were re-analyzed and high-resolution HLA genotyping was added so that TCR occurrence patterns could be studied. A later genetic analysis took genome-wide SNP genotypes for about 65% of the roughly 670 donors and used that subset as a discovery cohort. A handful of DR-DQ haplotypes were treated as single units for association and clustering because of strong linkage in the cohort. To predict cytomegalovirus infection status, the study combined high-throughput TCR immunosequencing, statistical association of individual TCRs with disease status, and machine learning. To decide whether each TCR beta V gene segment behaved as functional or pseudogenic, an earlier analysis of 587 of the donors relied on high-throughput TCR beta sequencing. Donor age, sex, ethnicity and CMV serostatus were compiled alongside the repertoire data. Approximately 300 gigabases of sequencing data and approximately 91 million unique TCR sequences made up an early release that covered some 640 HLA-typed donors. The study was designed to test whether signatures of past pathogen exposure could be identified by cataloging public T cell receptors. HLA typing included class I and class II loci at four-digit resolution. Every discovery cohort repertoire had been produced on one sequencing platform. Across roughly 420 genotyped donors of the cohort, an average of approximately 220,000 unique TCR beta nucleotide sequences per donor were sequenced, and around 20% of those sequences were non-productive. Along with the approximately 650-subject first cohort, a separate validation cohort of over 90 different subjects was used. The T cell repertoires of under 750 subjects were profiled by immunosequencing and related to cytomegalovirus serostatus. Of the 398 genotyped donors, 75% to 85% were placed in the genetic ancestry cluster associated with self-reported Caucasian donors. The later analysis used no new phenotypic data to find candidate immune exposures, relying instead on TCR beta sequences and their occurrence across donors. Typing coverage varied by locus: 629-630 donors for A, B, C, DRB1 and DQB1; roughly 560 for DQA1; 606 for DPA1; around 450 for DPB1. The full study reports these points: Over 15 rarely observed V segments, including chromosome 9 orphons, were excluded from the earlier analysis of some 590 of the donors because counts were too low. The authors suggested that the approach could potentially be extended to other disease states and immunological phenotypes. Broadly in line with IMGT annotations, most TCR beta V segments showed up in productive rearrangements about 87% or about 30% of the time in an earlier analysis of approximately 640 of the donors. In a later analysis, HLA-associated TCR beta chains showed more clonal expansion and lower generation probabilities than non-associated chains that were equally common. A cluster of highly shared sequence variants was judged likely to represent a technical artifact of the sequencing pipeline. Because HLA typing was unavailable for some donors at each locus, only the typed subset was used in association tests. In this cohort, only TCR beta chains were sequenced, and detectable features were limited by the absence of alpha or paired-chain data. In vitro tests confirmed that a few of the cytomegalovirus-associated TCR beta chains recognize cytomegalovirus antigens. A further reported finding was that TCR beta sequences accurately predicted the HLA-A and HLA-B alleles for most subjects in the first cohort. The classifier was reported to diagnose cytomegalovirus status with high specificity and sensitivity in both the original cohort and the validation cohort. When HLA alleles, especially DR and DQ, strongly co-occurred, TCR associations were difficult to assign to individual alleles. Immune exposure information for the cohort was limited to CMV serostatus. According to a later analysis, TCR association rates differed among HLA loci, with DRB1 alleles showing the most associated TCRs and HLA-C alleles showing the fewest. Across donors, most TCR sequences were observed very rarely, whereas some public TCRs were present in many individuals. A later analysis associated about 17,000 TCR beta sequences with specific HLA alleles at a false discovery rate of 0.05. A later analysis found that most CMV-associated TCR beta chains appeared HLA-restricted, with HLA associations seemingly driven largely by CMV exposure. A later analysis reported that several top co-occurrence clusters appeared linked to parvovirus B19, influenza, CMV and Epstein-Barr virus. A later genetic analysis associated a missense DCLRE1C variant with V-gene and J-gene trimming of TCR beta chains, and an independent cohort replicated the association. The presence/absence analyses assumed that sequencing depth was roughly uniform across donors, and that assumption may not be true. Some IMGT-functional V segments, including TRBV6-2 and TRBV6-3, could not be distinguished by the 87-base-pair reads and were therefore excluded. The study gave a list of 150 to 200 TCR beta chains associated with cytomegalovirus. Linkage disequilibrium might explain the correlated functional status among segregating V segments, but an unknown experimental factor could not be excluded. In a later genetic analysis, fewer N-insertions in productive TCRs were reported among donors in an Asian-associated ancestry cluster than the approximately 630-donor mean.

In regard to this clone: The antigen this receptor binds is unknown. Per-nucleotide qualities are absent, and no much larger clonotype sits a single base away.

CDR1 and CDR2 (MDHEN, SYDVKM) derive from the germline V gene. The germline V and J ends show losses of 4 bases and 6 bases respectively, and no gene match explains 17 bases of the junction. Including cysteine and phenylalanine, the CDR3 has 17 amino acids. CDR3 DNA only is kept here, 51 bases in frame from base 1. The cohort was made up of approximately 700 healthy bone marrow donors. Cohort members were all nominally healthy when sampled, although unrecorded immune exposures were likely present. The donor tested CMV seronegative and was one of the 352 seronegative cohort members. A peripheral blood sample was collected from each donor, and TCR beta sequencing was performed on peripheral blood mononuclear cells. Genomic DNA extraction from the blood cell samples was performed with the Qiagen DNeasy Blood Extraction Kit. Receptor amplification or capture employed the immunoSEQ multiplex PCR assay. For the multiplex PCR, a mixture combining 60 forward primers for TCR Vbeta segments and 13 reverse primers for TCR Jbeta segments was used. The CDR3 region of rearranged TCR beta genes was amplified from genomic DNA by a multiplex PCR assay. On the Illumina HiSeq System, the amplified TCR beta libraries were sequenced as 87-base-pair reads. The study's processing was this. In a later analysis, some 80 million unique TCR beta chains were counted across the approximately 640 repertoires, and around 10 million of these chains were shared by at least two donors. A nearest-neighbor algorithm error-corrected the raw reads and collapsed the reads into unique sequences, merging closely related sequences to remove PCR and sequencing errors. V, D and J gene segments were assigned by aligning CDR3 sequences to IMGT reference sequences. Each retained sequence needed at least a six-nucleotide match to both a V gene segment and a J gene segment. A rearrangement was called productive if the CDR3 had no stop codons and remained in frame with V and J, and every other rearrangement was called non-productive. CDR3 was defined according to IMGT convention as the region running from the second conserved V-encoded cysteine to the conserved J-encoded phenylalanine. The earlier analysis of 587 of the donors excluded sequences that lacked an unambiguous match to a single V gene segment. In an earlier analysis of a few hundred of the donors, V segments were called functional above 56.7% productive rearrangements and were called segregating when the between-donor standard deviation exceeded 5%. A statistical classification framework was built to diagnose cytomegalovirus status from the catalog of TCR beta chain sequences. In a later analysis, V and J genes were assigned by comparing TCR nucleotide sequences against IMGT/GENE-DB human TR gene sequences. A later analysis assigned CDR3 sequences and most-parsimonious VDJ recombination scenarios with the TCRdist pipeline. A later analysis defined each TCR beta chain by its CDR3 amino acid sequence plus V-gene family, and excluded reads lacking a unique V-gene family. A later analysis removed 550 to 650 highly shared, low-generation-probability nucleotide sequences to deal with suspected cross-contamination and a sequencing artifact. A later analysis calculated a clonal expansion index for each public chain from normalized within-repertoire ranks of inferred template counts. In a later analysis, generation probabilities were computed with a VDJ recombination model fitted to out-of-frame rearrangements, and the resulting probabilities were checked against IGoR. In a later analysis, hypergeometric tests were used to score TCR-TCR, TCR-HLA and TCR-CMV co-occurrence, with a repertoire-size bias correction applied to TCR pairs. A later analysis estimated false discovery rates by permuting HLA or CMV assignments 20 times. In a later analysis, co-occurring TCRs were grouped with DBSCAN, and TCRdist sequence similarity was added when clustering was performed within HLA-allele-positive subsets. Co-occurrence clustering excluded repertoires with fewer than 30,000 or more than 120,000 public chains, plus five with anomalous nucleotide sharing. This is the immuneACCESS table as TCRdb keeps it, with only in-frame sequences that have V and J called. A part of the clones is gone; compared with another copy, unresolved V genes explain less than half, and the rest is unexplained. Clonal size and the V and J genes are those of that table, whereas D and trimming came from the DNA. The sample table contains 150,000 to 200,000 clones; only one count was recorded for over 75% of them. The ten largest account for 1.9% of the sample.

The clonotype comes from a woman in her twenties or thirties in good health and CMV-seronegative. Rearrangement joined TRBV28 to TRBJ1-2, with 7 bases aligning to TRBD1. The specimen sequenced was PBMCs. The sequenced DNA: TGTGCCAGCAGTTACGCTGAGGGGGCGGGACTCATCAATGGCTACACCTTC. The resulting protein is CASSYAEGAGLINGYTF.